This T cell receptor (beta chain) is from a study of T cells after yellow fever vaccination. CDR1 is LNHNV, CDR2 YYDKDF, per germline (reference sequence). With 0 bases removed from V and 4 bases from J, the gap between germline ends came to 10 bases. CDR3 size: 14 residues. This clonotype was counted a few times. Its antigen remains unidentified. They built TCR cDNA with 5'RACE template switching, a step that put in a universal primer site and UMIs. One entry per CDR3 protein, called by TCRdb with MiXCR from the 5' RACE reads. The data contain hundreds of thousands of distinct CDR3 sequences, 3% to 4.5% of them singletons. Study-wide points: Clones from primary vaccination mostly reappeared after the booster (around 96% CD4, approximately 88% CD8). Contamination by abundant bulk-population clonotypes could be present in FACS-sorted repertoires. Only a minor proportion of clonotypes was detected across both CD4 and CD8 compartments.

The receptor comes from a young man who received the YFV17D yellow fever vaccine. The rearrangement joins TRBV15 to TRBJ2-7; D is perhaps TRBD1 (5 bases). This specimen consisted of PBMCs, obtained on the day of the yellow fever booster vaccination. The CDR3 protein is CATSRDGQGYEQYF. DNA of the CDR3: TGTGCCACCAGCAGAGATGGCCAGGGTTACGAGCAGTACTTC.